The sequence of this T cell receptor (beta chain) was determined in a study of cytomegalovirus exposure and HLA in healthy donors. In the study overall: Among the 350 to 500 donors who were genotyped, about 79% fell in the genetic ancestry cluster that is associated with self-reported Caucasian donors.

The study, taken as a whole, reports: High sensitivity and specificity were reportedly achieved when the classifier diagnosed cytomegalovirus status. Per a later analysis, HLA-associated TCR beta chains showed more clonal expansion than other, equally common TCR beta chains.

Per the germline V gene, CDR1 is MNHEY and CDR2 is SVGAGI. The CDR3 sequence is 15 residues long. V shed 0 bases, J shed 6 bases, and the junction held 3 bases outside the gene matches. About this clone itself: Its antigen is not identified.

The study ran its PCR with 60 Vbeta and 13 Jbeta primers. This table comes from immunoSEQ multiplex PCR, and its TCRdb copy is limited to in-frame clones, with some not included. There are approximately 150,000 clones in the sample; approximately 84% occur only once, and about 4.9% lies in the top ten. The TCR was taken from a girl between 10 and 17 years old in good health and CMV-seropositive. Sequenced sample: PBMCs. V gene TRBV6-5 combines with J gene TRBJ1-3; 9 bases are a match to TRBD1. The CDR3 region has the DNA TGTGCCAGCAGTTACTCAGGGACAGGGTTAAACACCATATATTTT. Amino acids: CASSYSGTGLNTIYF.